This TCR beta chain was recorded in a study of blood T cell repertoires in COVID-19. About the study: Some COVID-19 samples were acute and others convalescent; all came from the United States, Italy and Spain.

V was trimmed by 5 bases and J by 6 bases, leaving 11 bases between them. There are 13 residues in the CDR3. In germline, CDR1 is MNHEY, CDR2 SVGAGI. In the original analysis: Estimated nucleated cell counts came from reference gene primer amplification. Clones were sequenced by immunoSEQ multiplex PCR, and TCRdb holds only the in-frame ones, with some missing. That table furnishes V, J and clone size, whereas the DNA furnished D and trimming. The data show hundreds of thousands of clones, roughly 88% seen once. The TCR was taken from a man aged 18 to 30 with active or convalescent COVID-19. The chain carries TRBV6-5 and TRBJ1-5, with D maybe TRBD1 (5 bases). The sample consisted of peripheral blood. The CDR3 DNA follows: TGTGCCAGCAGTATGCAGGGCTCTCAGCCCCAGCATTTT. It encodes CASSMQGSQPQHF.